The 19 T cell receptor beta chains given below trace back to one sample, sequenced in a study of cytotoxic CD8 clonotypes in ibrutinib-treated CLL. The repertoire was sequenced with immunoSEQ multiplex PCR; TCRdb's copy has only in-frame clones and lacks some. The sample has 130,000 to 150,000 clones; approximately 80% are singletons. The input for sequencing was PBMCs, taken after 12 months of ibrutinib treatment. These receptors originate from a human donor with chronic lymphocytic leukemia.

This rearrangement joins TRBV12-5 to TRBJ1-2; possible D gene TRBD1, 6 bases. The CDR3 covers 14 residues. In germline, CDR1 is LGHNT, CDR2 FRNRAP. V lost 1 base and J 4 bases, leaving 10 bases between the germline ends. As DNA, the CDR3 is TGTGCTAGTGGTTTGGCCGGACAGCCCTATGGCTACACCTTC. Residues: CASGLAGQPYGYTF.

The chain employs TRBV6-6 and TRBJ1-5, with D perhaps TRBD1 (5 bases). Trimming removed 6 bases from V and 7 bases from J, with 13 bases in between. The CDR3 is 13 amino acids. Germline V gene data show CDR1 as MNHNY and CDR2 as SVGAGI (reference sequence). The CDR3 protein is CASRYGRDQPQHF. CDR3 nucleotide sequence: TGTGCCAGCAGATACGGGAGGGACCAGCCCCAGCATTTT.

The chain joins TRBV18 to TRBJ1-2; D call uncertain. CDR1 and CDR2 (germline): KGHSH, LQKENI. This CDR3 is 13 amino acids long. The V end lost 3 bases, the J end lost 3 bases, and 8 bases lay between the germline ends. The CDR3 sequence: CASSPDKDYGYTF. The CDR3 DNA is TGTGCCAGCTCACCTGATAAAGACTATGGCTACACCTTC. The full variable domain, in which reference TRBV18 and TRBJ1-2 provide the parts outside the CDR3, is NAGVMQNPRHLVRRRGQEARLRCSPMKGHSHVYWYRQLPEEGLKFMVYLQKENIIDESGMPKERFSAEFPKEGPSILRIQQVVRGDSAAYFCASSPDKDYGYTFGSGTRLTVV.

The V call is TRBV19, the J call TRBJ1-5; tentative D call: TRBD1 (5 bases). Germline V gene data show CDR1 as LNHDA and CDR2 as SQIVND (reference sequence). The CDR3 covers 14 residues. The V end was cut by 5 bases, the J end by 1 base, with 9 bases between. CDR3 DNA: TGTGCCAGTAGTCCTCGACAGAGCAATCAGCCCCAGCATTTT. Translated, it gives CASSPRQSNQPQHF.

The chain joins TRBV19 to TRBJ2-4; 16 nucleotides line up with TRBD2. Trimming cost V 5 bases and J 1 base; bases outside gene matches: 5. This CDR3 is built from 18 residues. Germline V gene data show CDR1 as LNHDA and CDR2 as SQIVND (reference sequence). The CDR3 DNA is TGTGCCAGTAGTGCGGGACTAGCGGGAGGGGTCGCCAAAAACATTCAGTACTTC. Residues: CASSAGLAGGVAKNIQYF.

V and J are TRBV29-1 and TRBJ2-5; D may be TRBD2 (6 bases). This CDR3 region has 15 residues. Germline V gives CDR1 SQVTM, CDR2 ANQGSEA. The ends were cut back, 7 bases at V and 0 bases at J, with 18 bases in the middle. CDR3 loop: CSAHGGEGYQETQYF. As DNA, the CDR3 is TGCAGCGCACACGGGGGAGAGGGGTACCAAGAGACCCAGTACTTC.

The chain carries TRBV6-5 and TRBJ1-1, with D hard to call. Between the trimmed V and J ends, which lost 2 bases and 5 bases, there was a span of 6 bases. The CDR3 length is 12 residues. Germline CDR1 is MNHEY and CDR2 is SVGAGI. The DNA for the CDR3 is TGTGCCAGCAGTTACGTTGGGACTGAAGCTTTCTTT. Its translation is CASSYVGTEAFF.

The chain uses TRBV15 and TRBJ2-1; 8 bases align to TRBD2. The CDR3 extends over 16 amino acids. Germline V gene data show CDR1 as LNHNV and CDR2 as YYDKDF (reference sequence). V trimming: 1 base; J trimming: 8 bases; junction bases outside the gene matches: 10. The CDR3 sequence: CATSRALLAGQDEQFF. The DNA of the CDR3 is TGTGCCACCAGCAGAGCGTTGCTAGCGGGCCAGGATGAGCAGTTCTTC.

This chain's CDR3 is CASSLNARELFF. CDR3 DNA sequence: TGTGCCAGCAGCTTAAACGCCCGGGAGCTGTTTTTT. The chain couples TRBV7-2 to TRBJ2-2, with D unresolved. This CDR3 has 12 amino acids. With 2 bases removed from V and 9 bases from J, the gap between germline ends came to 7 bases. From germline, CDR1 is SGHTA and CDR2 FQGNSA.

The CDR3 loop reads CATSRDSGSYEQYF. DNA of the CDR3: TGTGCCACCAGCAGAGATAGCGGGAGTTACGAGCAGTACTTC. V gene TRBV15 combines with J gene TRBJ2-7, with 9 bases fitting TRBD2. Per the germline V gene, CDR1 is LNHNV and CDR2 is YYDKDF (reference sequence). There are 14 residues in the CDR3. V dropped 0 bases and J dropped 4; count of bases not matched to a gene: 1. The full variable domain, rest sourced from reference TRBV15 and TRBJ2-7, is DAMVIQNPRYQVTQFGKPVTLSCSQTLNHNVMYWYQQKSSQAPKLLFHYYDKDFNNEADTPDNFQSRRPNTSFCFLDIRSPGLGDTAMYLCATSRDSGSYEQYFGPGTRLTVT.

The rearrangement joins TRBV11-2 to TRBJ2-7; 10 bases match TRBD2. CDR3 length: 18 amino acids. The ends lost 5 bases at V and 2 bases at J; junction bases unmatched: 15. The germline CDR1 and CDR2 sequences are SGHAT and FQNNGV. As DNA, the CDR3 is TGTGCCAGCAGCCAACGACGGAAACTAGCGGGACCTACCTACGAGCAGTACTTC. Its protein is CASSQRRKLAGPTYEQYF.

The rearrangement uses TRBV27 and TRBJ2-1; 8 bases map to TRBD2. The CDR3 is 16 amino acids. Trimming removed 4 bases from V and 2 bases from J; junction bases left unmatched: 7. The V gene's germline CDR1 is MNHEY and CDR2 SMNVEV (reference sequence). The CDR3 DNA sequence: TGTGCCAGCAGTTCGATCGGGAGGGCCGCCTACAATGAGCAGTTCTTC. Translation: CASSSIGRAAYNEQFF.

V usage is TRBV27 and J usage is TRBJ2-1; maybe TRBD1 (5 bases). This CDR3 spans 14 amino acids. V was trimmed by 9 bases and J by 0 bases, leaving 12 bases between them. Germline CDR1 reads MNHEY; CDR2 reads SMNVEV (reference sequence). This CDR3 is CASGIDSSYNEQFF. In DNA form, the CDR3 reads TGTGCCAGTGGAATCGACAGCTCCTACAATGAGCAGTTCTTC.

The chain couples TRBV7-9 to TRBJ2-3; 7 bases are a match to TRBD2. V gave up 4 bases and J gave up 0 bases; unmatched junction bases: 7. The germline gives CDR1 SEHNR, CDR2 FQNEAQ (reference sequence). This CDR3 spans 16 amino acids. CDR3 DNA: TGTGCCAGCAGCTACGGGGGGACCACTAGCACAGATACGCAGTATTTT. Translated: CASSYGGTTSTDTQYF.

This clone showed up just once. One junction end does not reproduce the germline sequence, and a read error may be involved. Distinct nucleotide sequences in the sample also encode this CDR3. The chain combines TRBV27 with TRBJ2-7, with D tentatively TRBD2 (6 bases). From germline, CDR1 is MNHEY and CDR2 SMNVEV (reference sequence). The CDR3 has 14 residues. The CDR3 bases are TGTGCCAGTAGTTTGGGGACTCGAAGCTACGAGCAGTACTTC. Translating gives CASSLGTRSYEQYF.

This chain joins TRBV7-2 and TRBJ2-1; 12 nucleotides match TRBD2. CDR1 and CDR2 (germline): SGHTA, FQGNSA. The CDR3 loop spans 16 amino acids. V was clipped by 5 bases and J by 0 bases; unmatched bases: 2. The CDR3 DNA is TGTGCCAGCAGCCTGGGACTAGCGGGCTCCTACAATGAGCAGTTCTTC. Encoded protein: CASSLGLAGSYNEQFF.

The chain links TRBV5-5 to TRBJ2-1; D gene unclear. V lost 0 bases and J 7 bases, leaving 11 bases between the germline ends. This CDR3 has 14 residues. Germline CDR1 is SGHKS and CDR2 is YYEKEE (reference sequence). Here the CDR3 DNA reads TGTGCCAGCAGCTTGGACTTGAGTCTGAATGAGCAGTTCTTC. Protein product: CASSLDLSLNEQFF.

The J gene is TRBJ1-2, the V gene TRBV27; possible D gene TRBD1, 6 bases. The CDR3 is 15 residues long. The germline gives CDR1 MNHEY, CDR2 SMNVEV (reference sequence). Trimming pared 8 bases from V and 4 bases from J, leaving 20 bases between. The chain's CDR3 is CASSTSRDRFYGYTF. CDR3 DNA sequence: TGTGCCAGCTCAACCTCCCGAGACAGGTTCTATGGCTACACCTTC.

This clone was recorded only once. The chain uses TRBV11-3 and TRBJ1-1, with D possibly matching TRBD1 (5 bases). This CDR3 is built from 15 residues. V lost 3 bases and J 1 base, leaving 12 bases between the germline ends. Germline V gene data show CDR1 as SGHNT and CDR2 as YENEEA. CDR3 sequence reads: CASSLGGSRNTEAFF. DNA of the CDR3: TGTGCCAGCAGCTTGGGGGGAAGTCGGAACACTGAAGCTTTCTTT.